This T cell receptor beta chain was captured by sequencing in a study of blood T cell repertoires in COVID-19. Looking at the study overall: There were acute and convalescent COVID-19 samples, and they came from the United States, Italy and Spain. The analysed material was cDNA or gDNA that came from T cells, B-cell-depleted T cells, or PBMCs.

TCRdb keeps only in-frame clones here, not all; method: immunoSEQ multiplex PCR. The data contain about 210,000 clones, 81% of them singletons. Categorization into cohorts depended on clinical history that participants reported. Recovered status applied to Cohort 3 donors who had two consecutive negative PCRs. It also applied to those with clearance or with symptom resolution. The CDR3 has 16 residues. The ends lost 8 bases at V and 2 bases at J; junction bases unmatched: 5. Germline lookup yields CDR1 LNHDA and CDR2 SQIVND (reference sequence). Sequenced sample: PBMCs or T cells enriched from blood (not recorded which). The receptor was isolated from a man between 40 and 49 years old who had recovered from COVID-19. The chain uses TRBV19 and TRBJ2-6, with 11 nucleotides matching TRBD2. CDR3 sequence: CASLSGGATGANVLTF. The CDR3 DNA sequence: TGTGCCAGTCTTAGCGGGGGGGCGACTGGGGCCAACGTCCTGACTTTC.